This T cell receptor beta chain stems from a study of Tregs in tolerant kidney transplant recipients. Whole-study findings and limits: Biological reproducibility was not directly addressed, but technical replication error appeared minimal.

Comments on this clone: As yet, its antigen is unknown.

The method was immunoSEQ multiplex PCR; TCRdb's version includes in-frame clones alone and lacks a portion of them. The profile covers roughly 49,000 clones, with about 89% appearing a single time and around 0.7% taken by the ten largest. Germline V lookup: CDR1 LNHDA, CDR2 SQIVND (reference sequence). This CDR3 comprises 15 residues. J was trimmed by 3 bases and V by 7 bases; bases with no gene match: 11. Sequences were obtained from Tregs from blood. The chain is built from TRBV19 and TRBJ2-5; 7 nucleotides match TRBD1. The sequence was collected from a human donor in good health. This CDR3 is CASKGDRDGEETQYF. The CDR3 region has the DNA TGTGCCAGTAAAGGCGACAGGGACGGGGAAGAGACCCAGTACTTC.